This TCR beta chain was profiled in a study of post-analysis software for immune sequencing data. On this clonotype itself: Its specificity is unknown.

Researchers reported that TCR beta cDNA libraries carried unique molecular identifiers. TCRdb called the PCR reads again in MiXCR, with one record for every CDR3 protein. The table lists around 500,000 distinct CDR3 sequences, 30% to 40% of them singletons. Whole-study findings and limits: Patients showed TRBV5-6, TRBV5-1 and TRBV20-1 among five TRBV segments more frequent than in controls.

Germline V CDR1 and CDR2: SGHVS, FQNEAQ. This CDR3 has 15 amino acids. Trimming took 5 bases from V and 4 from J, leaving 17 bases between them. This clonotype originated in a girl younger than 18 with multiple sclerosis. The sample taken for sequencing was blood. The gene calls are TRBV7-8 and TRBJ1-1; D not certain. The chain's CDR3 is CASSARRGGGTEAFF. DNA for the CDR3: TGTGCCAGCAGCGCCCGTCGCGGAGGAGGCACTGAAGCTTTCTTT.